What follows is one T cell receptor beta chain and its context. Its recognized antigen is unknown. Base qualities are not recorded, but no much larger clone differs from it by a single base. The data originate from a study of T-cell reconstitution after alpha-beta-depleted transplantation in children (dated by TCRdb to the mid-2010s). For the wider study: Using TCR repertoire profiling, the study quantitatively followed how T-cell immune reconstitution unfolded in children after TCRalphabeta/CD19-depleted allogeneic hematopoietic cell transplantation.

Libraries were built with PCR. TCRdb records Illumina HiSeq 2500 as the sequencer. To normalize quantification of the TCRbeta repertoire, the TCR libraries were built with molecular barcoding that relied on unique molecular identifiers. TCRdb itself trimmed the public reads at Q25 with fastp, ran MiXCR and retained productive beta chains. Every distinct CDR3 protein forms one entry, paired with its most common genes and DNA. The sample table holds a few hundred thousand distinct CDR3 sequences, of which about a tenth were seen once. The ten largest account for around 2.5% of the sample. From its cysteine to its phenylalanine, the CDR3 spans 12 amino acids. The entry retains the CDR3 DNA only, 36 bases that are in frame from base 1. According to the germline V gene (reference sequence), CDR1 reads SEHNR and CDR2 reads FQNEAQ. V loses 6 bases of germline sequence and J loses 9 bases, and the interval between the two ends is 15 bases.

This sequence originates from a human donor who donated a stem cell graft to a child with acute lymphoblastic leukemia. Recombination linked TRBV7-9 to TRBJ2-7; a tentative D call is TRBD1 (6 bases match). The source was PBMCs from the stem cell graft donor, collected from the stem cell graft. The bases are TGTGCCAGCAGTCCTGACAGGCGCTGGCAGTACTTC. Its product reads: CASSPDRRWQYF.